This entry describes one TCR beta chain. The antigen remains unidentified. This entry is derived from a study of OX40 agonist ivuxolimab in advanced cancers. Notes on the study in general: Some nonresponders likewise displayed low normalized T-cell clonal expansion. Clonal expansion was among the lowest in partial responders at 0.1-3.0 mg/kg, especially CD8+.

The assay was immunoSEQ multiplex PCR, and TCRdb's table has in-frame clones only and misses some. The sample lists under 50,000 clones, about three quarters occurring once. The ends were cut back, 6 bases at V and 1 base at J, with 9 bases in the middle. CDR1 and CDR2 (germline): SGHVS, FNYEAQ. The CDR3 is made up of 13 amino acids. The rearrangement uses TRBV7-6 and TRBJ1-1; a weak D match, TRBD1 (5 bases). The specimen comprised CD4+ or CD8+ T cells sorted from blood, sampled in a trial of the OX40 agonist ivuxolimab. This receptor was obtained from an adult with an advanced solid tumor such as melanoma, head and neck, liver or kidney cancer. CDR3 amino acids: CASRPDKNTEAFF. For the CDR3, the DNA is TGTGCCAGCAGGCCGGACAAGAACACTGAAGCTTTCTTT.